This TCR beta chain was obtained from a study of blood T cell repertoires in COVID-19. Study context: The United States, Italy and Spain supplied acute and convalescent COVID-19 samples.

TCRdb's copy holds only in-frame clones and misses some; the assay was immunoSEQ multiplex PCR. The table records fewer than 110,000 clones, approximately 86% of them present only once. The sample comprised peripheral blood. This sequence was found in a human donor in a cohort sampled during active COVID-19.

The CDR3 loop is CASRQGSFITEAFF. The DNA for the CDR3 is TGTGCCAGCCGACAGGGCAGCTTTATCACTGAAGCTTTCTTT. V is TRBV19 and J is TRBJ1-1; 7 bases match TRBD1. CDR3 length: 14 amino acids. CDR1 LNHDA and CDR2 SQIVND come from the germline V gene (reference sequence). Trimming removed 9 bases from V and 4 bases from J; junction bases left unmatched: 11.